Each of the 24 T cell receptor beta chains below was sequenced from the same sample in a study of blood T cell repertoires in COVID-19. The table came from immunoSEQ multiplex PCR; TCRdb's copy has only in-frame clones and leaves some out. This table has some 70,000 clones, about 88% appearing once. The sequenced material came from peripheral blood. The receptors were sampled from a man aged 50-60 years with active COVID-19.

The chain employs TRBV12-5 and TRBJ1-1, with 8 nucleotides matching TRBD1. CDR1 LGHNT and CDR2 FRNRAP come from the germline V gene. J gave up 8 bases and V 6 bases, and 11 bases lay outside the gene matches. This CDR3 contains 14 residues. The CDR3 coding sequence is TGTGCTAGTGGCCAGGGGGCCGGCGTCCTGGAAGCTTTCTTT. Protein sequence: CASGQGAGVLEAFF.

This chain connects TRBV5-6 to TRBJ2-3, with 14 bases lining up with TRBD2. This CDR3 is 17 amino acids long. Germline CDR1 reads SGHDT; CDR2 reads YYEEEE. With 4 bases clipped from V and 4 bases from J, the junction kept 8 bases outside the gene matches. This CDR3 is CASSLGTSGGRADTQYF. CDR3 DNA: TGTGCCAGCAGCCTAGGGACTAGCGGGGGCCGGGCAGATACGCAGTATTTT.

This CDR3 reads CASSQVGGHEQYF. The DNA of the CDR3 is TGTGCCAGCAGCCAAGTGGGAGGACACGAGCAGTACTTC. This chain uses TRBV3-1 (or the pseudogene TRBV3-2) with TRBJ2-7, with D maybe TRBD2 (6 bases). This CDR3 has 13 amino acids. V was shortened by 1 base and J by 5 bases, with 9 bases between the two germline ends. CDR1 and CDR2 (germline): LGHDT, YNNKEL (reference sequence).

The chain combines TRBV20-1 with TRBJ2-3, with a weak D call TRBD2 (5 bases). The ends were cut back, 2 bases at V and 5 bases at J, with 5 bases in the middle. Germline CDR1 DFQATT, CDR2 SNEGSKA (reference sequence). The CDR3 consists of 11 residues. CDR3 sequence: CSARSGDTQYF. CDR3 sequence (DNA): TGCAGTGCTAGAAGCGGAGATACGCAGTATTTT.

The rearrangement joins TRBV29-1 to TRBJ2-5; tentative D call: TRBD1 (6 bases). CDR3 length: 13 residues. The germline gives CDR1 SQVTM, CDR2 ANQGSEA. With 5 bases removed from V and 5 bases from J, the gap between germline ends came to 15 bases. CDR3 region: CSVPRGSRETQYF. For the CDR3, the DNA is TGCAGCGTTCCAAGGGGGAGCCGGGAGACCCAGTACTTC.

The chain uses TRBV4-1 and TRBJ2-1, with D possibly being TRBD2 (6 bases). Trimming left V 0 bases short and J 9 bases short, with 21 bases between. The CDR3 runs to 17 residues. Per germline, CDR1 MGHRA and CDR2 YSYEKL. The CDR3 here is CASSQDRAAGEAGEQFF. The CDR3 DNA reads as TGCGCCAGCAGCCAAGATCGGGCGGCCGGAGAAGCGGGTGAGCAGTTCTTC.

The rearrangement uses TRBV27 and TRBJ2-7; TRBD1 aligns across 9 bases. CDR1 and CDR2 (germline): MNHEY, SMNVEV (reference sequence). The trim removed 3 bases at V and 0 bases at J, leaving 6 bases unmatched. The CDR3 runs 16 residues. CDR3 protein: CASSLSGQGYSYEQYF. The CDR3 coding sequence is TGTGCCAGCAGTTTGTCCGGACAGGGGTACTCCTACGAGCAGTACTTC.

This chain uses TRBV24-1 with TRBJ2-7; maybe TRBD1 (6 bases). The length of the CDR3 is 15 residues. Germline V lookup: CDR1 KGHDR, CDR2 SFDVKD. Trimming removed 2 bases at V and 6 bases at J, with 16 bases between. CDR3 DNA sequence: TGTGCCACCAGTGATTCCAGGGGCCCTCCGGGCGAGCAGTACTTC. It is translated as CATSDSRGPPGEQYF.

This chain links TRBV7-8 with TRBJ1-2; D not resolved. Trimming removed 4 bases at V and 8 bases at J, with 20 bases between. The CDR3 covers 15 residues. Germline lookup yields CDR1 SGHVS and CDR2 FQNEAQ. DNA for the CDR3: TGTGCCAGCAGCTCTAATCCTGATCCCTCACGCGGCTACACCTTC. Protein: CASSSNPDPSRGYTF.

The J gene is TRBJ1-2, the V gene TRBV5-6, with 9 bases that match TRBD1. The CDR3 covers 16 residues. Germline V gives CDR1 SGHDT, CDR2 YYEEEE. V shed 3 bases, J shed 4 bases, and the junction held 10 bases outside the gene matches. The CDR3 region has the DNA TGTGCCAGCAGCTCGCCACAGGGGGCCGGTCTCTATGGCTACACCTTC. Protein sequence: CASSSPQGAGLYGYTF.

The chain links TRBV3-1 (or the pseudogene TRBV3-2) to TRBJ1-1; 12 nucleotides align to TRBD1. Germline V gene lookup returns CDR1 LGHDT and CDR2 YNNKEL (reference sequence). V was clipped by 3 bases and J by 8 bases; unmatched bases: 4. The CDR3 has 14 residues. The CDR3 nucleotides are TGTGCCAGCAGCCACGGGACAGGGGGCTTAGAAGCTTTCTTT. Residues: CASSHGTGGLEAFF.

This clone showed up just once. This rearrangement joins TRBV5-1 to TRBJ2-7; a possible D gene is TRBD1 (6 bases). The germline gives CDR1 SGHRS, CDR2 YFSETQ. V gave up 4 bases and J gave up 7 bases, with 15 bases separating them. The CDR3 has 13 amino acids. This chain's CDR3 is CASSASDRREQYF. CDR3 nucleotides: TGCGCCAGCAGCGCATCGGACAGACGGGAGCAGTACTTC.

This chain uses TRBV7-2 with TRBJ2-3, with 8 bases identical to TRBD2. Germline trimming cut 1 base from V and 6 bases from J; bases unmatched to any gene: 9. This CDR3 is built from 16 residues. In germline, CDR1 is SGHTA, CDR2 FQGNSA. The CDR3: CASSLGGTRGSDTQYF. Written as DNA, the CDR3 is TGTGCCAGCAGCTTAGGGGGGACTAGGGGCTCCGATACGCAGTATTTT.

The chain uses TRBV7-2 and TRBJ2-3; tentative D call: TRBD2 (5 bases). Trimming left V 0 bases short and J 1 base short, with 5 bases between. CDR3 length: 14 amino acids. Germline V gene lookup returns CDR1 SGHTA and CDR2 FQGNSA. CDR3 in DNA: TGTGCCAGCAGCTTAGCGAGGGGCACAGATACGCAGTATTTT. Amino acid sequence: CASSLARGTDTQYF.

V gene TRBV15 combines with J gene TRBJ2-1; 7 bases fit TRBD2. CDR1 LNHNV and CDR2 YYDKDF come from the germline V gene (reference sequence). The CDR3 consists of 16 residues. V lost 0 bases to trimming and J lost 6 bases; unmatched junction nucleotides: 8. DNA for the CDR3: TGTGCCACCAGCAGAGATCCGCGACTAGCAGCCAATGAGCAGTTCTTC. Its protein is CATSRDPRLAANEQFF.

The chain joins TRBV2 to TRBJ2-7; TRBD1 might be the D (6 bases). The CDR3 covers 14 residues. Germline CDR1 is SNHLY and CDR2 is FYNNEI. V dropped 1 base and J dropped 6 bases, with 13 bases sitting between them. The CDR3 DNA is TGTGCCAGCAGTGAAGGGACAGTTGTCTCCGAGCAGTACTTC. As protein: CASSEGTVVSEQYF.

This clone has just a few counts. The gene calls are TRBV7-7 and TRBJ2-2; D is unclear. Germline V gene lookup returns CDR1 SSHAT and CDR2 FNYEAQ (reference sequence). Between the trimmed V and J ends, which lost 6 bases and 1 base, there was a span of 12 bases. The CDR3 contains 15 residues. Written as DNA, the CDR3 is TGTGCCAGCAGTTCTACTACCCAGAACACCGGGGAGCTGTTTTTT. Encoded protein: CASSSTTQNTGELFF.

This chain uses TRBV4-1 with TRBJ1-4; 8 nucleotides match TRBD1. CDR1 is MGHRA and CDR2 is YSYEKL in the germline V gene. Trimming removed 8 bases from V and 4 bases from J; junction bases left unmatched: 6. The CDR3 spans 14 residues. The CDR3 nucleotides read TGCGCCAGCGGGGACAGGCGTCTTAATGAAAAACTGTTTTTT. Residues: CASGDRRLNEKLFF.

The count of this clone is one. The chain couples TRBV5-1 to TRBJ1-1, with 9 bases matching TRBD1. This CDR3 comprises 15 residues. With V trimmed by 4 bases and J by 2 bases, 6 bases remained unmatched. Germline-derived CDR1 and CDR2 are SGHRS and YFSETQ. The CDR3 DNA is TGCGCCAGCAGCGTTGGACAGGGGCGAAACACTGAAGCTTTCTTT. This encodes CASSVGQGRNTEAFF.

The chain is built from TRBV5-4 and TRBJ2-7; D is ambiguous. Between the trimmed V and J ends, which lost 5 bases and 1 base, there was a span of 10 bases. Germline assignment: CDR1 SGHNT and CDR2 YYREEE (reference sequence). This CDR3 has 13 amino acids. CDR3 loop: CASRKDKSYEQYF. The CDR3 nucleotides read TGTGCCAGCAGAAAAGACAAGTCCTACGAGCAGTACTTC.

For the CDR3, the DNA is TGCGCCAGCAGCTTGGAGGGGGACACTTCCTACGAGCAGTACTTC. It is translated as CASSLEGDTSYEQYF. The chain carries TRBV5-1 and TRBJ2-7, with D possibly TRBD1 on 6 matching bases. CDR1 and CDR2 (germline): SGHRS, YFSETQ. V was pared by 0 bases and J by 1 base, with 11 bases between. The CDR3 spans 15 residues.

The chain couples TRBV7-9 to TRBJ2-2; no clear D. In germline, CDR1 is SEHNR, CDR2 FQNEAQ (reference sequence). The CDR3 sequence is 13 residues long. Between the trimmed V and J ends, which lost 4 bases and 7 bases, there was a span of 10 bases. In nucleotides, the CDR3 is TGTGCCAGCAGCTCAGGAATCTTCGGGGAGCTGTTTTTT. Its protein product is CASSSGIFGELFF. Full variable domain (rest looked up from reference TRBV7-9 and TRBJ2-2): DTGVSQNPRHKITKRGQNVTFRCDPISEHNRLYWYRQTLGQGPEFLTYFQNEAQLEKSRLLSDRFSAERPKGSFSTLEIQRTEQGDSAMYLCASSSGIFGELFFGEGSRLTVL.

The chain has TRBV2 and TRBJ2-7; D remains unclear. Trimming stripped 5 bases from V and 0 bases from J, with 8 bases between. In germline, CDR1 is SNHLY, CDR2 FYNNEI. This CDR3 has 13 amino acids. The DNA for the CDR3 is TGTGCCAGCAGTCCTACCCCCTCCTACGAGCAGTACTTC. Its protein is CASSPTPSYEQYF.

V gene TRBV5-1 combines with J gene TRBJ2-7; TRBD1 matches 9 bases. This CDR3 is 13 amino acids long. V lost 4 bases, J lost 8 bases, and 7 bases stayed unmatched. CDR1 is SGHRS, CDR2 YFSETQ, per germline. The CDR3 spells CASSPGQGGQQYF. CDR3 in DNA: TGCGCCAGCAGCCCGGGACAGGGCGGCCAGCAGTACTTC. Drawing the rest from reference TRBV5-1 and TRBJ2-7, the complete variable domain is KAGVTQTPRYLIKTRGQQVTLSCSPISGHRSVSWYQQTPGQGLQFLFEYFSETQRNKGNFPGRFSGRQFSNSRSEMNVSTLELGDSALYLCASSPGQGGQQYFGPGTRLTVT.